Following are 2 T cell receptor beta chains from one sample sequenced in a study of blood T cell repertoires in COVID-19 (dated by TCRdb to the early 2020s). Preparation of the library involved the immunoSEQ multiplex PCR assay. The source is immuneACCESS, and TCRdb retained only in-frame sequences with V and J called. Part of the clones is not carried over; for the studies checked, unresolved V genes explain less than half of this, and the remainder is unexplained. The sample profile shows roughly 100,000 clones; roughly nine tenths of them were found once. The ten largest clonotypes hold 5% to 6.5% of the sample. Sequences were obtained from peripheral blood. The receptors come from a human donor in a cohort sampled during active COVID-19.

For the CDR3, the DNA is TGTGCCAGCAGCTTAGGGAGGACTGGAAGCGGGAGGTTAAAGGATACGCAGTATTTT. Its protein is CASSLGRTGSGRLKDTQYF. The chain uses TRBV7-2 and TRBJ2-3, with TRBD2 matching over 9 bases. This CDR3 spans 19 amino acids. Germline CDR1 is SGHTA and CDR2 is FQGNSA. Trimming at V came to 1 base and at J to 6 bases, leaving 17 bases not matched to a gene.

The rearrangement joins TRBV15 to TRBJ2-3; 7 positions match TRBD2. The CDR3 is 15 amino acids. Germline V gene data show CDR1 as LNHNV and CDR2 as YYDKDF (reference sequence). Trimming removed 0 bases from V and 4 bases from J; junction bases left unmatched: 4. Here the CDR3 reads CATSRDAGAADTQYF. As DNA, the CDR3 is TGTGCCACCAGCAGAGATGCGGGAGCGGCAGATACGCAGTATTTT.